The 25 T cell receptor beta chains below all came from one sample that was sequenced in a study of blood T cell repertoires in COVID-19. Clones were sequenced by immunoSEQ multiplex PCR, and TCRdb holds only the in-frame ones, with some missing. The repertoire holds approximately 160,000 clones, with about 85% as singletons. The sequenced sample consisted of peripheral blood. Every receptor here comes from a man aged 55 to 70 who had recovered from COVID-19.

V and J are TRBV14 and TRBJ2-3; 9 bases are a match to TRBD2. Germline CDR1 and CDR2: SGHDN and FVKESK. The CDR3 has 14 residues. The V segment lost 4 bases and the J segment 6 bases; nucleotides outside the gene matches: 5. CDR3 residues: CASSRGLAGDTQYF. The DNA for the CDR3 is TGTGCCAGCAGCCGCGGCCTAGCGGGGGATACGCAGTATTTT.

This clone was found once. The chain joins TRBV7-8 to TRBJ2-1; D gene uncertain. V lost 5 bases and J lost 6, with 11 bases in between. The CDR3 totals 13 residues. Germline CDR1 is SGHVS and CDR2 is FQNEAQ. CDR3 sequence reads: CASSLQNGNEQFF. CDR3 nucleotide sequence: TGTGCCAGCAGCCTCCAGAATGGCAATGAGCAGTTCTTC.

The chain employs TRBV2 and TRBJ1-4, with 11 bases aligning to TRBD1. The CDR3 covers 15 residues. The V segment lost 6 bases and the J segment 8 bases; nucleotides outside the gene matches: 8. Germline V lookup: CDR1 SNHLY, CDR2 FYNNEI. The CDR3 coding sequence is TGTGCCAGCAGCTCGGACAGGGGGCTATGGGAAAAACTGTTTTTT. This gives the protein CASSSDRGLWEKLFF.

The chain carries TRBV3-1 (or the pseudogene TRBV3-2) and TRBJ1-2, with D possibly matching TRBD1 (6 bases). The V gene lost 0 bases and the J gene lost 6 bases, with 14 bases spanning the gap. CDR1 is LGHDT, CDR2 YNNKEL, per germline (reference sequence). The CDR3 has 15 residues. The CDR3 DNA reads as TGTGCCAGCAGCCAAGAGTCGGGGGGCGCGGATGGCTACACCTTC. This encodes CASSQESGGADGYTF.

V is TRBV18 and J is TRBJ1-1, with 11 bases identical to TRBD1. V shed 3 bases and J 3 bases; nucleotides not matched to a gene: 6. Germline CDR1 and CDR2: KGHSH and LQKENI. The CDR3 extends over 16 amino acids. The CDR3, as DNA: TGTGCCAGCTCACCGTGGACAGGGGGCGCCGACACTGAAGCTTTCTTT. It translates to CASSPWTGGADTEAFF. Complete variable domain (other parts from reference TRBV18 and TRBJ1-1): NAGVMQNPRHLVRRRGQEARLRCSPMKGHSHVYWYRQLPEEGLKFMVYLQKENIIDESGMPKERFSAEFPKEGPSILRIQQVVRGDSAAYFCASSPWTGGADTEAFFGQGTRLTVV.

This clone has only one observation. The V call is TRBV20-1, the J call TRBJ2-7, with 7 bases fitting TRBD1. Germline CDR1 is DFQATT and CDR2 is SNEGSKA (reference sequence). The length of the CDR3 is 11 residues. V was pared by 7 bases and J by 6 bases, with 6 bases of the junction left unmatched. The CDR3 reads CSGRQGGEQYF. The CDR3 nucleotides read TGCAGTGGCCGACAGGGTGGCGAGCAGTACTTC.

The chain recombines TRBV5-5 with TRBJ1-1; a weak D match, TRBD1 (5 bases). V was shortened by 4 bases and J by 3 bases, with 25 bases between the two germline ends. Germline lookup yields CDR1 SGHKS and CDR2 YYEKEE (reference sequence). The CDR3 extends over 18 amino acids. CDR3 protein: CASSRESRVRFGDTEAFF. The CDR3 region has the DNA TGTGCCAGCAGCCGTGAATCCAGGGTCAGGTTTGGAGACACTGAAGCTTTCTTT.

Details on this clone: Other DNA sequences of this sample code for an identical CDR3. This chain uses TRBV5-4 with TRBJ1-2; possibly TRBD1 for D (6 bases). CDR3 length: 14 amino acids. Trimming removed 4 bases from V and 0 bases from J, with 10 bases in between. Germline V gene lookup returns CDR1 SGHNT and CDR2 YYREEE (reference sequence). CDR3 in amino acids: CASSPGQTNYGYTF. In nucleotides, the CDR3 is TGTGCCAGCAGCCCTGGACAGACTAACTATGGCTACACCTTC.

The V and J genes are TRBV27 and TRBJ2-3; D is uncertain. CDR1 is MNHEY, CDR2 SMNVEV, per germline (reference sequence). The germline V and J ends were trimmed by 6 bases and 5 bases, with 9 bases remaining between them. This CDR3 is built from 12 residues. CDR3: CASSKYGDTQYF. The CDR3, as DNA: TGTGCCAGCAGCAAATACGGAGATACGCAGTATTTT.

This rearrangement joins TRBV29-1 to TRBJ1-2, with TRBD1 matching 7 bases. The CDR3 has 13 amino acids. Germline V CDR1 and CDR2: SQVTM, ANQGSEA. V gave up 3 bases and J gave up 5 bases; unmatched junction bases: 6. In nucleotides, the CDR3 is TGCAGCGTTGACCAGACAGGGCGATATGGCTACACCTTC. Translation gives CSVDQTGRYGYTF. Complete variable domain (other parts from reference TRBV29-1 and TRBJ1-2): SAVISQKPSRDICQRGTSLTIQCQVDSQVTMMFWYRQQPGQSLTLIATANQGSEATYESGFVIDKFPISRPNLTFSTLTVSNMSPEDSSIYLCSVDQTGRYGYTFGSGTRLTVV.

V usage is TRBV29-1 and J usage is TRBJ2-4, with D tentatively TRBD2 (6 bases). CDR3 length equals 17 residues. V lost 0 bases and J 7 bases, leaving 22 bases between the germline ends. Germline CDR1 and CDR2: SQVTM and ANQGSEA. The CDR3, as DNA: TGCAGCGTTGAAGATGGGCGGGGAGGACGGGCGAGGAACATTCAGTACTTC. It translates to CSVEDGRGGRARNIQYF. The complete variable domain, with remaining parts taken from reference TRBV29-1 and TRBJ2-4, reads SAVISQKPSRDICQRGTSLTIQCQVDSQVTMMFWYRQQPGQSLTLIATANQGSEATYESGFVIDKFPISRPNLTFSTLTVSNMSPEDSSIYLCSVEDGRGGRARNIQYFGAGTRLSVL.

For the CDR3, the DNA is TGCGCCAGCAGCTTGGACAGTGGGAACATTCAGTACTTC. Its protein product is CASSLDSGNIQYF. V is TRBV5-1 and J is TRBJ2-4; the D is unclear. The germline V gene has CDR1 SGHRS and CDR2 YFSETQ. The CDR3 consists of 13 residues. Trimming removed 0 bases at V and 7 bases at J, with 8 bases between.

The chain has TRBV7-3 and TRBJ2-3; D unclear. CDR1 is SGHTA, CDR2 FQGTGA, per germline. Deletions cut 6 bases from V and 6 bases from J, with 19 bases between. This CDR3 contains 15 residues. CDR3 in amino acids: CASSRGPLSQDTQYF. Here the CDR3 DNA reads TGTGCCAGCAGTCGTGGGCCACTGAGTCAGGATACGCAGTATTTT.

The chain combines TRBV7-2 with TRBJ2-2; 7 positions match TRBD1. Germline V CDR1 and CDR2: SGHTA, FQGNSA. The V and J ends lost 3 bases and 7 bases, in that order; junction bases with no gene match: 5. The CDR3 spans 14 residues. DNA for the CDR3: TGTGCCAGCAGCTTCCGACAGGGTCACGGGGAGCTGTTTTTT. Encoded protein: CASSFRQGHGELFF.

This chain joins TRBV7-3 and TRBJ2-1; 7 bases match TRBD1. CDR1 and CDR2 from the germline V gene are SGHTA and FQGTGA. The CDR3 has 14 amino acids. The J segment lost 7 bases and the V segment lost 5 bases, leaving 8 bases of the junction unmatched. The CDR3 here is CASSLRDSRNEQFF. CDR3 in DNA: TGTGCCAGCAGCCTCCGGGACAGTCGGAATGAGCAGTTCTTC. Filled out from reference TRBV7-3 and TRBJ2-1, the complete variable domain reads GAGVSQTPSNKVTEKGKYVELRCDPISGHTALYWYRQSLGQGPEFLIYFQGTGAADDSGLPNDRFFAVRPEGSVSTLKIQRTERGDSAVYLCASSLRDSRNEQFFGPGTRLTVL.

CDR3 nucleotide sequence: TGTGCCAGCAGCTTAGGGCTCAGGGGTGGTGACGGGGAGCTGTTTTTT. The encoded protein is CASSLGLRGGDGELFF. The chain recombines TRBV7-6 with TRBJ2-2; D perhaps matches TRBD1 (6 bases). V was trimmed by 1 base and J by 7 bases, leaving 16 bases between them. Looked up from germline, CDR1 is SGHVS and CDR2 is FNYEAQ. The length of the CDR3 is 16 residues.

DNA of the CDR3: TGTGCCAGCAGCTTGGTAGGGACAGGGGCCTCAACGCGGGATACGCAGTATTTT. Protein product: CASSLVGTGASTRDTQYF. This chain connects TRBV5-6 to TRBJ2-3, with 10 bases matching TRBD1. V lost 0 bases to trimming and J lost 6 bases; unmatched junction nucleotides: 13. The CDR3 consists of 18 residues. Germline V gene data show CDR1 as SGHDT and CDR2 as YYEEEE.

This chain uses TRBV5-1 with TRBJ1-4; weak D call: TRBD1 (6 bases). Germline assignment: CDR1 SGHRS and CDR2 YFSETQ. This CDR3 comprises 14 residues. The V end lost 2 bases, the J end lost 4 bases, and 9 bases lay between the germline ends. CDR3 DNA sequence: TGCGCCAGCAGCTTTGGACAGTATAATGAAAAACTGTTTTTT. It codes for CASSFGQYNEKLFF.

V gene TRBV7-2 combines with J gene TRBJ1-4, with TRBD1 matching over 8 bases. Losses at the gene ends were 6 bases for V and 7 bases for J; bases not matched to a gene: 4. Per the germline V gene, CDR1 is SGHTA and CDR2 is FQGNSA. The CDR3 consists of 13 residues. As DNA, the CDR3 is TGTGCCAGCAGGAGAGGACAGGGTGAAAAACTGTTTTTT. Translated: CASRRGQGEKLFF.

The chain employs TRBV6-5 and TRBJ1-5; D not resolved. The CDR3 contains 12 residues. CDR1 and CDR2 (germline): MNHEY, SVGAGI. Trimming removed 7 bases at V and 3 bases at J, with 7 bases between. Written as DNA, the CDR3 is TGTGCCAGCATAGGAGACAATCAGCCCCAGCATTTT. Its protein product is CASIGDNQPQHF.

As concerns this clone: Additional DNA sequences in this sample encode the identical CDR3. CDR3 loop: CASGGSSYNSPLHF. Written as DNA, the CDR3 is TGTGCCAGCGGGGGGAGCTCCTATAATTCACCCCTCCACTTT. This chain joins TRBV2 and TRBJ1-6; possible D gene TRBD1, 5 bases. V lost 8 bases to trimming and J lost 0 bases, with 8 bases between them. CDR3 length: 14 amino acids. Per the germline V gene, CDR1 is SNHLY and CDR2 is FYNNEI.

This chain links TRBV5-1 with TRBJ1-4, with D possibly TRBD1 on 5 matching bases. The CDR3 has 15 residues. Between the trimmed V and J ends, which lost 4 bases and 5 bases, there was a span of 15 bases. The germline CDR1 and CDR2 sequences are SGHRS and YFSETQ. The CDR3 is CASSPGGVGNEKLFF. CDR3 DNA: TGCGCCAGCAGCCCTGGAGGGGTAGGGAATGAAAAACTGTTTTTT. Drawing the rest from reference TRBV5-1 and TRBJ1-4, the complete variable domain is KAGVTQTPRYLIKTRGQQVTLSCSPISGHRSVSWYQQTPGQGLQFLFEYFSETQRNKGNFPGRFSGRQFSNSRSEMNVSTLELGDSALYLCASSPGGVGNEKLFFGSGTQLSVL.

The chain joins TRBV24-1 to TRBJ2-3, with D possibly being TRBD2 (5 bases). The CDR3 extends over 12 amino acids. From germline, CDR1 is KGHDR and CDR2 SFDVKD. Trimming removed 7 bases at V and 6 bases at J, with 10 bases between. The CDR3 is CATSRDRDTQYF. The CDR3 region has the DNA TGTGCCACCAGCCGGGATCGGGATACGCAGTATTTT.

The V call is TRBV24-1, the J call TRBJ2-1; 10 bases map to TRBD1. The germline CDR1 and CDR2 sequences are KGHDR and SFDVKD. J was trimmed by 9 bases and V by 1 base; bases with no gene match: 11. This CDR3 has 17 residues. As DNA, the CDR3 is TGTGCCACCAGTGATTTAGGGACAGGGGCCCTAGGAGTTGAGCAGTTCTTC. The encoded protein is CATSDLGTGALGVEQFF.

The J gene is TRBJ1-6, the V gene TRBV14; a weak D match, TRBD1 (5 bases). Germline CDR1 is SGHDN and CDR2 is FVKESK. The CDR3 is made up of 14 amino acids. The ends were cut back, 4 bases at V and 7 bases at J, with 11 bases in the middle. The CDR3 sequence is CASSPRVGNSPLHF. In DNA form, the CDR3 reads TGTGCCAGCAGCCCCAGGGTGGGCAATTCACCCCTCCACTTT.